This T cell receptor beta chain was obtained from a study of T cells after yellow fever vaccination. CDR3 length: 13 residues. Germline values: CDR1 SGHDT, CDR2 YYEEEE. V dropped 0 bases and J dropped 6 bases, with 8 bases sitting between them. TCRdb re-called the 5' RACE reads through MiXCR, storing one row per CDR3 protein. Among under 300,000 distinct CDR3 sequences listed, 6.9% were seen once. This clonotype was counted ten times or more. This sequence was found in a man aged 30 to 45 who received the YFV17D yellow fever vaccine. The J gene is TRBJ2-3, the V gene TRBV5-6; possibly TRBD2 for D (6 bases). The specimen comprised CD4+ T cells sorted from PBMCs, sampled 15 days after the yellow fever booster vaccination. CDR3 residues: CASSLAAGDTQYF. CDR3 in DNA: TGTGCCAGCAGCTTGGCGGCGGGGGATACGCAGTATTTT.